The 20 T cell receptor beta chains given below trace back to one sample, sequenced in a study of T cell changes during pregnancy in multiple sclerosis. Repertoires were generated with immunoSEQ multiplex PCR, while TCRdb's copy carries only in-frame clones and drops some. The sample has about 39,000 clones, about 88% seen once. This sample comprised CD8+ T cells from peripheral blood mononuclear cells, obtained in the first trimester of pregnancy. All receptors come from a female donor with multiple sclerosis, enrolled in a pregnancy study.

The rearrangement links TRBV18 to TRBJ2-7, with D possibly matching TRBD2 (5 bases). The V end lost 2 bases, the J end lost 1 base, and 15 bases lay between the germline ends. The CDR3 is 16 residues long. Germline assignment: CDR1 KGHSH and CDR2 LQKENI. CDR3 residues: CASSPSEGISSYEQYF. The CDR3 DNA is TGTGCCAGCTCACCAAGTGAGGGCATATCATCCTACGAGCAGTACTTC.

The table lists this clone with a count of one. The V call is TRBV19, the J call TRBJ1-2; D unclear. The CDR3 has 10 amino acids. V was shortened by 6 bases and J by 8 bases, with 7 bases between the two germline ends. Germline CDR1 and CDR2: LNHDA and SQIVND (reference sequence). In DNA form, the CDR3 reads TGTGCCAGTAGATCGGGGGGCTACACCTTC. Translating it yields CASRSGGYTF.

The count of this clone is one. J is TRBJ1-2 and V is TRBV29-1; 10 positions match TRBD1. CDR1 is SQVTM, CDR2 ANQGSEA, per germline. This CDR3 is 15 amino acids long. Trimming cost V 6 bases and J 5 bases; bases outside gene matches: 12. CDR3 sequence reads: CSVPGQGPRLYGYTF. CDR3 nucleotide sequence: TGCAGCGTCCCGGGACAGGGGCCTCGTCTTTATGGCTACACCTTC.

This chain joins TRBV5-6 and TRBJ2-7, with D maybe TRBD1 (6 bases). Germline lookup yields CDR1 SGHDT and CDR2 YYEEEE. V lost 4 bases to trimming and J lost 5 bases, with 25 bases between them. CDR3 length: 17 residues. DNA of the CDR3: TGTGCCAGCAGCCATTCCTACAGGGAATTCCCCCAAGACGAGCAGTACTTC. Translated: CASSHSYREFPQDEQYF.

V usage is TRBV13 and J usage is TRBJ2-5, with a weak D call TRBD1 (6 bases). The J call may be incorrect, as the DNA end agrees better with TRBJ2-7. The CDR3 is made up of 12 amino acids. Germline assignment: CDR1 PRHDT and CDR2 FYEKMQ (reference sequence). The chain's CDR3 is CASSQGRSEQYF. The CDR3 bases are TGTGCCAGCAGCCAGGGGCGGAGCGAGCAGTACTTC.

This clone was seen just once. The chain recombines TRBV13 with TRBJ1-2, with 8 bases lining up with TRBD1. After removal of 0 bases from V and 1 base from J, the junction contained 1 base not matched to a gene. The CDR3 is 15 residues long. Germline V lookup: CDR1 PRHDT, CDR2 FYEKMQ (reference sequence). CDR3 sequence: CASSLGTGDNYGYTF. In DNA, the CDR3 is TGTGCCAGCAGCTTAGGGACAGGGGATAACTATGGCTACACCTTC.

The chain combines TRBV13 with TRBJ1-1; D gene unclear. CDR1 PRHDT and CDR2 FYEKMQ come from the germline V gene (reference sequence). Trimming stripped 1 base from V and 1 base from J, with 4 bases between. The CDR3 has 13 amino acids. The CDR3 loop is CASSLAKNTEAFF. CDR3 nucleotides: TGTGCCAGCAGCTTAGCCAAGAACACTGAAGCTTTCTTT.

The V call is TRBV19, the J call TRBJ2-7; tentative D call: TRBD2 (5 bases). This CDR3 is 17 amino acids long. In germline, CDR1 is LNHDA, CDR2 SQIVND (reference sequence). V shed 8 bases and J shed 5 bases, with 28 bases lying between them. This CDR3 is CASGHPSRKQQIHEQYF. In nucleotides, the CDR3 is TGTGCCAGTGGCCACCCTAGCAGAAAACAGCAAATCCACGAGCAGTACTTC.

CDR3 coding DNA: TGTGCCAGCAGCCCCTGGAGCTACAATGAGCAGTTCTTC. Translating gives CASSPWSYNEQFF. The J gene is TRBJ2-1, the V gene TRBV5-4; the D is unclear. V dropped 4 bases and J dropped 3 bases, with 8 bases sitting between them. This CDR3 contains 13 residues. Germline assignment: CDR1 SGHNT and CDR2 YYREEE (reference sequence). The whole variable domain, filled in from reference TRBV5-4 and TRBJ2-1, reads ETGVTQSPTHLIKTRGQQVTLRCSSQSGHNTVSWYQQALGQGPQFIFQYYREEENGRGNFPPRFSGLQFPNYSSELNVNALELDDSALYLCASSPWSYNEQFFGPGTRLTVL.

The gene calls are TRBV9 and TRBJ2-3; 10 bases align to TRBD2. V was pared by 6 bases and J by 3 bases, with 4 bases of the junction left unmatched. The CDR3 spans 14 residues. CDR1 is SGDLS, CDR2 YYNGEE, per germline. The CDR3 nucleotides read TGTGCCAGCACCACTAGCGGGACGACAGATACGCAGTATTTT. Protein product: CASTTSGTTDTQYF.

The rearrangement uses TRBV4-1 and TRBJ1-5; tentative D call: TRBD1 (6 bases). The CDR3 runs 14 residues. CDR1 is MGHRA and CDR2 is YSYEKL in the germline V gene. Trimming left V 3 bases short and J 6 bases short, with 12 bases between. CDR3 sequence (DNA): TGCGCCAGCAGCCACCAACAGGGAAGTCAGCCCCAGCATTTT. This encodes CASSHQQGSQPQHF.

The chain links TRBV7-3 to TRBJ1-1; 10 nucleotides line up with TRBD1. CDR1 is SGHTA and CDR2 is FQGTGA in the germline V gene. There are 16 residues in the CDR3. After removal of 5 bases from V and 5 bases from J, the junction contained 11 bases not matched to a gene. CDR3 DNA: TGTGCCAGCAGCCCAAACCGGGACAGGGGTTTGACTGAAGCTTTCTTT. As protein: CASSPNRDRGLTEAFF.

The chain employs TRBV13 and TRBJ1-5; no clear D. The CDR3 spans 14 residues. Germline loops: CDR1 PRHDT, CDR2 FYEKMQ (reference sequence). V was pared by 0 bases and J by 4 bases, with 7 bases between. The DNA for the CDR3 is TGTGCCAGCAGCTTAGGAGTGCGGAATCAGCCCCAGCATTTT. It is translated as CASSLGVRNQPQHF.

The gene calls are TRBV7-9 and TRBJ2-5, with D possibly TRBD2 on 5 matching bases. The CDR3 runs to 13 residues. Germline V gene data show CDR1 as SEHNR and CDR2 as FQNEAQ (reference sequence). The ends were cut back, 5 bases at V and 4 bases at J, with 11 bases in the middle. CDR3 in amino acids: CASSHPGGETQYF. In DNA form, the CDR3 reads TGTGCCAGCAGCCACCCTGGAGGAGAGACCCAGTACTTC.

The CDR3 loop is CASSLGTYPYEQYF. In nucleotides, the CDR3 is TGCGCCAGCAGCTTGGGTACATACCCCTACGAGCAGTACTTC. V is TRBV5-1 and J is TRBJ2-7, with D unresolved. Trimming pared 0 bases from V and 2 bases from J, leaving 9 bases between. Germline-derived CDR1 and CDR2 are SGHRS and YFSETQ. This CDR3 is 14 amino acids long.

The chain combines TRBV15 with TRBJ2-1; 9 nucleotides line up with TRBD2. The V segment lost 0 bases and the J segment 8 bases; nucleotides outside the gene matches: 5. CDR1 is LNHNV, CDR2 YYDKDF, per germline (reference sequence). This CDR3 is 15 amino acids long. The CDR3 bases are TGTGCCACCAGCAGAGATATCAGCGGGGGGTATGAGCAGTTCTTC. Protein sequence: CATSRDISGGYEQFF.

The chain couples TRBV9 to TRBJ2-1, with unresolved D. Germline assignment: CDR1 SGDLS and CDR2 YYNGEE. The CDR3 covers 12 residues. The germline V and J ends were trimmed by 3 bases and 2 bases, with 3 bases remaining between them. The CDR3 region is CASSATYNEQFF. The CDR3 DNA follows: TGTGCCAGCAGCGCTACCTACAATGAGCAGTTCTTC.

CDR3 residues: CASRTQGEVPEANVLTF. The CDR3 DNA reads TGTGCCAGTAGGACACAGGGGGAAGTACCTGAAGCCAACGTCCTGACTTTC. The chain couples TRBV19 to TRBJ2-6; 8 positions agree with TRBD1. Germline CDR1 LNHDA, CDR2 SQIVND (reference sequence). The CDR3 is 17 residues long. J was trimmed by 7 bases and V by 6 bases; bases with no gene match: 14.

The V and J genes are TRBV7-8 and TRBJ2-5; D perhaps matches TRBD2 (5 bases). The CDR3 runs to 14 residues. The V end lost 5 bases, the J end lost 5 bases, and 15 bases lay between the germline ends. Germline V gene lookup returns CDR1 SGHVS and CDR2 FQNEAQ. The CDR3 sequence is CASSRVAGAETQYF. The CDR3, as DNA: TGTGCCAGCAGCAGAGTTGCGGGCGCGGAGACCCAGTACTTC. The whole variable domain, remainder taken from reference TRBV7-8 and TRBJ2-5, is GAGVSQSPRYKVAKRGQDVALRCDPISGHVSLFWYQQALGQGPEFLTYFQNEAQLDKSGLPSDRFFAERPEGSVSTLKIQRTQQEDSAVYLCASSRVAGAETQYFGPGTRLLVL.

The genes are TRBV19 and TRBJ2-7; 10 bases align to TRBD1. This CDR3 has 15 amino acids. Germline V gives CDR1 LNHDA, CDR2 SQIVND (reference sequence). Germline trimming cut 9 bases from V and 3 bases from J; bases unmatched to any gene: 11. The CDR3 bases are TGTGCCAGCAGCCGGGACAGGGGATCCCTCTACGAGCAGTACTTC. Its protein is CASSRDRGSLYEQYF.